Sequencing of this T cell receptor (beta chain) was carried out in a study of T cells in Graves' hyperthyroidism and ophthalmopathy. Amplified regions were TCR beta CDR3 sequences from RNA transcripts. A set of HTBI primers served as the primers for a first-round RT-PCR of the TCR CDR3. TCRdb recomputed calls from the multiplex PCR reads with MiXCR, one row per CDR3 protein. The sample lists 550,000 to 800,000 distinct CDR3 sequences, 16% occurring once. For Graves' hyperthyroidism to be stable, ophthalmopathy could not progress within 18 months. Trimming removed 2 bases at V and 10 bases at J, with 15 bases between. The V gene's germline CDR1 is DFQATT and CDR2 SNEGSKA (reference sequence). The length of the CDR3 is 13 residues.

This receptor was obtained from a man younger than 35 with Graves' hyperthyroidism. The V and J genes are TRBV20-1 and TRBJ2-1; D is perhaps TRBD2 (6 bases). Sequenced: blood. The CDR3 sequence: CSARRTLLAEQFF. The CDR3 DNA follows: TGCAGTGCTAGACGGACCCTCCTAGCGGAGCAGTTCTTC.